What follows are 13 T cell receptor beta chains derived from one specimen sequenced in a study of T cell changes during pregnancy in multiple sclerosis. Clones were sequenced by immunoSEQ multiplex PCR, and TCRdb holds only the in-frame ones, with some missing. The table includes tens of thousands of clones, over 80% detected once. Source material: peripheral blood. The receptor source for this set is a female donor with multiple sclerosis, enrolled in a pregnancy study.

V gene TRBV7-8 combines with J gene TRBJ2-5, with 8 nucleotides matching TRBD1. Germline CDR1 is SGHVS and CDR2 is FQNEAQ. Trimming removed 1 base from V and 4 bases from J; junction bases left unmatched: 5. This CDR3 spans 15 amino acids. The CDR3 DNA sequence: TGTGCCAGCAGCTTAGGGACAGGGAAATTAGAGACCCAGTACTTC. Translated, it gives CASSLGTGKLETQYF.

The CDR3, as DNA: TGTGCCATCAGTGAGTCCCGCCAGGCAAGCTCCTACAATGAGCAGTTCTTC. Translated, it gives CAISESRQASSYNEQFF. The chain joins TRBV10-3 to TRBJ2-1; D unclear. The V end was cut by 0 bases, the J end by 0 bases, with 12 bases between. The CDR3 is made up of 17 amino acids. Germline CDR1 ENHRY, CDR2 SYGVKD.

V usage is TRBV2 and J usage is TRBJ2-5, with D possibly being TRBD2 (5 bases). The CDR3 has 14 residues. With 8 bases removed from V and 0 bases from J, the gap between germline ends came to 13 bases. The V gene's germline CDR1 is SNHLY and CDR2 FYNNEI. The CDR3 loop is CASGFIGNQETQYF. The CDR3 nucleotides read TGTGCCAGCGGGTTCATCGGGAACCAAGAGACCCAGTACTTC.

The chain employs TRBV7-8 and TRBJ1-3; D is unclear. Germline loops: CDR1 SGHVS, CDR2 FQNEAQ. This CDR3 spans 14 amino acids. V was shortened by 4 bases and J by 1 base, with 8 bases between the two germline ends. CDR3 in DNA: TGTGCCAGCAGCTCAGGCCGATCTGGAAACACCATATATTTT. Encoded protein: CASSSGRSGNTIYF.

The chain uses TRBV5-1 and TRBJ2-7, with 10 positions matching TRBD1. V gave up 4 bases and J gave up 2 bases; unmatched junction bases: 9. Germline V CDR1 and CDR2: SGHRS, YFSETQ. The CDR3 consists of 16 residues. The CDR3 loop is CASSPLRDRGTYEQYF. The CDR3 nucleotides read TGCGCCAGCAGCCCACTCCGGGACAGGGGTACCTACGAGCAGTACTTC.

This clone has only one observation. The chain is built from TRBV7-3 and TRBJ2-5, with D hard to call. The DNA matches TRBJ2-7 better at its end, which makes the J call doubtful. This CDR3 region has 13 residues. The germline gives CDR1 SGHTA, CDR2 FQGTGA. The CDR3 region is CASSLRDMSEQYF. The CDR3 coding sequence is TGTGCCAGCAGCTTAAGGGATATGAGCGAGCAGTACTTC.

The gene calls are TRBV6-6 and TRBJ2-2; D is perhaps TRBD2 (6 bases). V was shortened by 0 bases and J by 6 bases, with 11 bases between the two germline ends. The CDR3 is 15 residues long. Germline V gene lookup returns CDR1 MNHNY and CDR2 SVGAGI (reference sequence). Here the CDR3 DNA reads TGTGCCAGCAGTTACTCAGGGCGGGGACCCGGGGAGCTGTTTTTT. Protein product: CASSYSGRGPGELFF.

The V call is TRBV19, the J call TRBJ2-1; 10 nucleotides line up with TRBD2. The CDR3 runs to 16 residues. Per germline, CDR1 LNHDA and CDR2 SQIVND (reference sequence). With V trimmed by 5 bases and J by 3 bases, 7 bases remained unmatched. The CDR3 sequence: CASSPLSGRLYNEQFF. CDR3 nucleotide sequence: TGTGCCAGTAGTCCCCTTAGCGGGAGGCTCTACAATGAGCAGTTCTTC.

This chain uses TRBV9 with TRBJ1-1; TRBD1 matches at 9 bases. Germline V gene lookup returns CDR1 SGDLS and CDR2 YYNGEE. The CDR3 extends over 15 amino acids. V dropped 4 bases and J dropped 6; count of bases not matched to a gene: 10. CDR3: CASSPSPGTGPEAFF. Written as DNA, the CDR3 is TGTGCCAGCAGCCCGAGTCCCGGGACAGGGCCTGAAGCTTTCTTT.

The CDR3 here is CASSLRVLPYNQPQHF. CDR3 bases: TGCGCCAGCAGCCTACGGGTGCTTCCTTATAATCAGCCCCAGCATTTT. The chain joins TRBV5-1 to TRBJ1-5; D remains unclear. V gave up 4 bases and J gave up 4 bases, with 18 bases separating them. CDR3 length equals 16 residues. From germline, CDR1 is SGHRS and CDR2 YFSETQ.

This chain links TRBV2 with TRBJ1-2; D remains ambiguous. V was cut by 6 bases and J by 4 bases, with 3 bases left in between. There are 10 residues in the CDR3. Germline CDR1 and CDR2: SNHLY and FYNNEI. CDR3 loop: CASRSYGYTF. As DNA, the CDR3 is TGTGCCAGCAGGTCCTATGGCTACACCTTC.

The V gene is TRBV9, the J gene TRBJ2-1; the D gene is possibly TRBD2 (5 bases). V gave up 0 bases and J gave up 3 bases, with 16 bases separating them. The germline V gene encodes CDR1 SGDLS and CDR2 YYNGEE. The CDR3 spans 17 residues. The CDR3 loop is CASSVGRGQDYYNEQFF. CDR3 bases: TGTGCCAGCAGCGTAGGACGCGGGCAGGATTACTACAATGAGCAGTTCTTC.

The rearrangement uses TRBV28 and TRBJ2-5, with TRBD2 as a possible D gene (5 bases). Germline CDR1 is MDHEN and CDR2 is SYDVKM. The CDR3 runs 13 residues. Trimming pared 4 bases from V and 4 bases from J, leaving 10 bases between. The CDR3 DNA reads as TGTGCCAGCAGTTCCCCGGGGATAGAGACCCAGTACTTC. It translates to CASSSPGIETQYF.